This T cell receptor (beta chain) was sequenced for a study of metastatic and nonmetastatic thyroid tumors (dated by TCRdb to the early 2020s). Looking at the study overall: Repertoires were compared across peripheral blood and tumor or nodule tissue samples from malignant and benign thyroid patients.

Per the germline V gene, MNHNS is the CDR1 and SASEGT is the CDR2. The CDR3 has 14 amino acids, counting the end cysteine and phenylalanine. Of all the DNA, just the CDR3 is kept, 42 bases in frame from base 1. V has 5 bases trimmed and J has 4 bases trimmed; junction bases matching no gene number 7. Before undergoing thyroid surgery, none of the patients had been given any kind of treatment. Using T-cell receptor beta sequencing, the study looked back at clinical samples from patients collected from the early 2010s to the late 2010s. Findings and caveats that apply to the study as a whole: TCR beta diversity was reported as significantly higher in malignant tumors than in benign nodules, in both blood and tumor samples.

There are many counts of this clone. It lacks a known antigen. No qualities accompany the bases; no much larger clone lies one base away. Libraries came from PCR. The instrument given in TCRdb is Illumina HiSeq 4000. High-throughput sequencing was used to profile the TCR beta-chain CDR3 region of each patient. The paper's data handling went like this. The researchers built a classifier to tell apart papillary thyroid cancer patients with distant metastasis, based on CDR3 differences among clinicopathological groups. Repertoire diversity was assessed with the Shannon index, and tumor-blood repertoire similarity with the Morisita-Horn index. TCRdb reanalyzed the raw reads on its own, using fastp at Q25 for trimming and MiXCR for clone calling, and kept in-frame beta chains. TCRdb, not the authors, supplied the V and J calls. In all, the sample holds roughly 25,000 clones, and 10% to 15% of those were seen once. Of the sample, approximately 4.9% is held by the ten largest clones.

This sequence uses TRBV6-1 and TRBJ1-2; TRBD1 matches 7 bases in the middle. Sequences were obtained from blood. This TCR came from a female donor with papillary thyroid cancer or a benign thyroid nodule (not recorded which). Some clones in this sample may be carry-over from other donors' samples. CDR3 loop: CASSLSGQLYGYTF. The DNA sequence is TGTGCCAGCAGTCTATCGGGACAGCTCTATGGCTACACCTTC.